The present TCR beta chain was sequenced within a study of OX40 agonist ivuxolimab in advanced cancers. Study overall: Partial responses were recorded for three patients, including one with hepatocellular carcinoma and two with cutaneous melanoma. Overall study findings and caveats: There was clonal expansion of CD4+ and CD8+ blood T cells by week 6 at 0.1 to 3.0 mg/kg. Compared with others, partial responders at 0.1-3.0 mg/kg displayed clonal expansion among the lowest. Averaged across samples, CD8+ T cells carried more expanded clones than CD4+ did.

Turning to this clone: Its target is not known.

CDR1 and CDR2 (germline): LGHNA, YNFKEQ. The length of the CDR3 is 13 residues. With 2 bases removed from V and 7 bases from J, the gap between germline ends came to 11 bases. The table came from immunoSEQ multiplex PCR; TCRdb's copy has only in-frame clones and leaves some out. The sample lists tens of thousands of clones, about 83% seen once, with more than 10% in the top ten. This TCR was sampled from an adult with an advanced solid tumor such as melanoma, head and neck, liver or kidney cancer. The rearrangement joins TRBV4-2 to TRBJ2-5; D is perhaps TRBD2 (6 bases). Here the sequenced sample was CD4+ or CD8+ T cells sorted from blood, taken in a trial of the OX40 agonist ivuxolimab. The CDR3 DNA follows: TGTGCCAGCAGCCAAAGAGGGGAGGTGACCCAGTACTTC. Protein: CASSQRGEVTQYF.